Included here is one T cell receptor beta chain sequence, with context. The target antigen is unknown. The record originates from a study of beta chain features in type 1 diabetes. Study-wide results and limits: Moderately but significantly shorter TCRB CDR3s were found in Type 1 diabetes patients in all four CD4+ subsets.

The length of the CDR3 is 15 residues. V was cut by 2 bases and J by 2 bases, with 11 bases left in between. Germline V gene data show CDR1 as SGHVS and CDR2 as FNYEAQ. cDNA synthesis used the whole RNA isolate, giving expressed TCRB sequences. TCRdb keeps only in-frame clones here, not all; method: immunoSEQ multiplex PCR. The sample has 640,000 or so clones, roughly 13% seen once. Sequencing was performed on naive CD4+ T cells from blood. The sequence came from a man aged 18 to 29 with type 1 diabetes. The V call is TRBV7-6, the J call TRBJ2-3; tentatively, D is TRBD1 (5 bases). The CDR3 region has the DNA TGTGCCAGCAGCTTATCAGGGTTAGACACAGATACGCAGTATTTT. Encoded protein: CASSLSGLDTDTQYF.